The next 23 T cell receptor beta chains were all read from a single sample in a study of cytomegalovirus exposure and HLA in healthy donors (dated by TCRdb to 2015 to 2018). The library came from the immunoSEQ multiplex PCR assay. For the multiplex PCR, a mixture combining 60 forward primers for TCR Vbeta segments and 13 reverse primers for TCR Jbeta segments was used. Entries here come from immuneACCESS through TCRdb and include only in-frame sequences with V and J called. Some clones fail to appear in such tables; in the studies checked, an unresolved V gene covers under half of the shortfall, and the cause of the remainder is unknown. This sample is represented by 85,000 to 100,000 clones; roughly 86% of them were singletons. The ten largest clones represent around a tenth of the sample. Material for sequencing was PBMCs. All receptors derive from a man younger than 45 in good health and CMV-seropositive.

The chain combines TRBV28 with TRBJ2-7; perhaps TRBD2 as D (5 bases). CDR1 and CDR2 (germline): MDHEN, SYDVKM. V was cut by 4 bases and J by 1 base, with 26 bases left in between. This CDR3 is 19 amino acids long. The CDR3 DNA is TGTGCCAGCAGTTCCCAGTCCTCCTCGAGGGCAGCCACTTCCTACGAGCAGTACTTC. Encoded protein: CASSSQSSSRAATSYEQYF.

J is TRBJ2-3 and V is TRBV19, with 7 bases lining up with TRBD1. The germline V gene has CDR1 LNHDA and CDR2 SQIVND (reference sequence). V lost 3 bases, J lost 2 bases, and 5 bases stayed unmatched. The CDR3 totals 15 residues. The CDR3 sequence is CASSMAGTDTDTQYF. DNA of the CDR3: TGTGCCAGTAGTATGGCCGGGACAGACACAGATACGCAGTATTTT.

This chain uses TRBV6-6 with TRBJ2-3; perhaps TRBD2 as D (6 bases). The germline V gene encodes CDR1 MNHNY and CDR2 SVGAGI (reference sequence). This CDR3 has 16 residues. V shed 5 bases and J shed 0 bases, with 15 bases lying between them. The CDR3, as DNA: TGTGCCAGCAGTCCCTCTGGGGCGGGGAGCACAGATACGCAGTATTTT. Protein: CASSPSGAGSTDTQYF.

The chain recombines TRBV28 with TRBJ2-4, with a tentative D call TRBD1 (5 bases). The germline CDR1 and CDR2 sequences are MDHEN and SYDVKM. The CDR3 length is 13 residues. V was pared by 10 bases and J by 4 bases, with 14 bases between. Here the CDR3 reads CAILGQGKNIQYF. CDR3 DNA: TGTGCCATCCTAGGACAAGGAAAAAACATTCAGTACTTC.

The table lists this clone with a count of one. This chain links TRBV4-1 with TRBJ2-6, with 10 bases fitting TRBD1. V dropped 4 bases and J dropped 1; count of bases not matched to a gene: 4. Germline V CDR1 and CDR2: MGHRA, YSYEKL. This CDR3 is 17 amino acids long. The CDR3 spells CASSPRTGGSGANVLTF. CDR3 nucleotides: TGCGCCAGCAGCCCCCGGACAGGGGGTTCTGGGGCCAACGTCCTGACTTTC.

The chain links TRBV5-5 to TRBJ2-7, with 7 bases lining up with TRBD2. Germline assignment: CDR1 SGHKS and CDR2 YYEKEE (reference sequence). The junction had 6 bases not matched to a gene; V was cut back by 0 bases and J by 0 bases. The CDR3 is 16 amino acids. Here the CDR3 reads CASSLDLAVSSYEQYF. The CDR3 coding sequence is TGTGCCAGCAGCTTGGATCTAGCGGTAAGCTCCTACGAGCAGTACTTC.

CDR3 amino acids: CASSLGPGLAGSSTDTQYF. The CDR3 DNA follows: TGTGCCAGCAGTTTAGGACCGGGACTAGCGGGATCTAGCACAGATACGCAGTATTTT. The chain links TRBV28 to TRBJ2-3; TRBD2 agrees at 13 bases. V was clipped by 2 bases and J by 0 bases; unmatched bases: 8. Germline-derived CDR1 and CDR2 are MDHEN and SYDVKM. There are 19 residues in the CDR3.

The chain joins TRBV12-5 to TRBJ2-1; possible D gene TRBD1, 6 bases. This CDR3 is built from 16 residues. V lost 5 bases and J 6 bases, leaving 20 bases between the germline ends. Germline lookup yields CDR1 LGHNT and CDR2 FRNRAP. The CDR3 reads CASGPPPGVQGNEQFF. The DNA for the CDR3 is TGTGCTAGTGGTCCCCCCCCAGGGGTTCAGGGCAATGAGCAGTTCTTC.

The gene calls are TRBV6-4 and TRBJ2-2; possible D gene TRBD2, 6 bases. This CDR3 region has 18 residues. Trimming left V 0 bases short and J 0 bases short, with 14 bases between. CDR1 and CDR2 from the germline V gene are MRHNA and SNTAGT. DNA for the CDR3: TGTGCCAGCAGTGACTCATTCGGGGGAGCCTCGAACACCGGGGAGCTGTTTTTT. Its translation is CASSDSFGGASNTGELFF.

The rearrangement joins TRBV10-3 to TRBJ2-6; D call uncertain. The CDR3 sequence is 15 residues long. CDR1 and CDR2 (germline): ENHRY, SYGVKD. Trimming pared 0 bases from V and 0 bases from J, leaving 3 bases between. CDR3 protein: CAISESGSGANVLTF. CDR3 DNA sequence: TGTGCCATCAGTGAGTCCGGCTCTGGGGCCAACGTCCTGACTTTC.

A single count supports this clone. V gene TRBV15 combines with J gene TRBJ2-3; TRBD2 agrees at 7 bases. After removal of 1 base from V and 6 bases from J, the junction contained 1 base not matched to a gene. This CDR3 comprises 13 residues. Per the germline V gene, CDR1 is LNHNV and CDR2 is YYDKDF (reference sequence). CDR3 DNA sequence: TGTGCCACCAGCAGAGGGGGGGGTGATACGCAGTATTTT. Its protein product is CATSRGGGDTQYF.

This chain joins TRBV5-6 and TRBJ2-1; D is undetermined. The germline V gene encodes CDR1 SGHDT and CDR2 YYEEEE. With 0 bases removed from V and 6 bases from J, the gap between germline ends came to 19 bases. The CDR3 has 17 amino acids. The CDR3 protein is CASSLVVLLGSGNEQFF. The DNA of the CDR3 is TGTGCCAGCAGCTTGGTGGTTTTGTTAGGTTCGGGCAATGAGCAGTTCTTC.

The gene calls are TRBV7-2 and TRBJ2-1, with a tentative D call TRBD1 (5 bases). The CDR3 contains 14 residues. Germline CDR1 SGHTA, CDR2 FQGNSA. V lost 0 bases and J 6 bases, leaving 9 bases between the germline ends. CDR3 in DNA: TGTGCCAGCAGCTTAGCGTGGCAGGGCAATGAGCAGTTCTTC. Protein: CASSLAWQGNEQFF.

V is TRBV30 and J is TRBJ2-7, with 8 positions matching TRBD1. The germline V gene encodes CDR1 GTSNPN and CDR2 SVGIG (reference sequence). V dropped 3 bases and J dropped 6; count of bases not matched to a gene: 7. This CDR3 comprises 13 residues. Here the CDR3 reads CAWSPARGREQYF. Here the CDR3 DNA reads TGTGCCTGGAGCCCCGCCAGGGGGCGCGAGCAGTACTTC.

In regard to this clone: This sample includes further DNA sequences coding for the same CDR3. V is TRBV5-1 and J is TRBJ2-5; TRBD1 aligns across 7 bases. The CDR3 has 14 amino acids. V lost 1 base to trimming and J lost 0 bases; unmatched junction nucleotides: 0. The V gene's germline CDR1 is SGHRS and CDR2 YFSETQ. As DNA, the CDR3 is TGCGCCAGCAGCTTGACAGGGGACCAAGAGACCCAGTACTTC. It specifies CASSLTGDQETQYF.

The genes are TRBV5-6 and TRBJ2-1, with D perhaps TRBD1 (6 bases). The germline V gene has CDR1 SGHDT and CDR2 YYEEEE. The CDR3 runs 15 residues. Trimming left V 4 bases short and J 3 bases short, with 14 bases between. CDR3 loop: CASSATGKLYNEQFF. The CDR3 region has the DNA TGTGCCAGCAGCGCCACAGGGAAGCTCTACAATGAGCAGTTCTTC.

The J gene is TRBJ1-2, the V gene TRBV11-2; D possibly corresponds to TRBD1 (6 bases). Trimming removed 4 bases from V and 4 bases from J, with 19 bases in between. The CDR3 length is 16 residues. CDR1 is SGHAT, CDR2 FQNNGV, per germline. CDR3 DNA sequence: TGTGCCAGCAGCTACCTCAGGGGCAGAGCCACCTATGGCTACACCTTC. Residues: CASSYLRGRATYGYTF.

Note on this clone: Additional DNA sequences in this sample encode the identical CDR3. The chain has TRBV10-1 and TRBJ2-2; TRBD2 is a possible D gene (5 bases). This CDR3 region has 16 residues. V was cut by 2 bases and J by 3 bases, with 13 bases left in between. Germline CDR1 and CDR2: WNHNN and SYGVQD (reference sequence). The CDR3 reads CASSEGITRDTGELFF. The CDR3 DNA follows: TGCGCCAGCAGTGAGGGGATAACTAGAGACACCGGGGAGCTGTTTTTT.

V usage is TRBV5-1 and J usage is TRBJ1-1, with D perhaps matching TRBD1 (5 bases). This CDR3 is 14 amino acids long. V lost 0 bases and J lost 3, with 9 bases in between. The V gene's germline CDR1 is SGHRS and CDR2 YFSETQ. CDR3 residues: CASSLVFRDTEAFF. CDR3 coding DNA: TGCGCCAGCAGCTTGGTTTTCAGGGACACTGAAGCTTTCTTT. The variable domain in full, with the rest retrieved from reference TRBV5-1 and TRBJ1-1, is KAGVTQTPRYLIKTRGQQVTLSCSPISGHRSVSWYQQTPGQGLQFLFEYFSETQRNKGNFPGRFSGRQFSNSRSEMNVSTLELGDSALYLCASSLVFRDTEAFFGQGTRLTVV.

The rearrangement links TRBV28 to TRBJ1-2; 7 nucleotides match TRBD1. The ends lost 5 bases at V and 4 bases at J; junction bases unmatched: 4. The V gene's germline CDR1 is MDHEN and CDR2 SYDVKM. The CDR3 is 13 amino acids. CDR3: CASSRDSPYGYTF. For the CDR3, the DNA is TGTGCCAGCAGTCGGGACAGTCCCTATGGCTACACCTTC.

This chain joins TRBV2 and TRBJ2-2; D possibly corresponds to TRBD1 (6 bases). V shed 5 bases and J shed 6 bases, with 10 bases lying between them. Germline loops: CDR1 SNHLY, CDR2 FYNNEI. The CDR3 is 13 amino acids. The chain's CDR3 is CASSNRVAGELFF. CDR3 in DNA: TGTGCCAGCAGTAACAGGGTGGCCGGGGAGCTGTTTTTT.

The V call is TRBV10-1, the J call TRBJ2-3; 9 bases match TRBD2. The CDR3 runs to 15 residues. Trimming at V came to 4 bases and at J to 1 base, leaving 3 bases not matched to a gene. CDR1 is WNHNN and CDR2 is SYGVQD in the germline V gene (reference sequence). The CDR3 sequence is CASSGGRAGTDTQYF. CDR3 coding DNA: TGCGCCAGCAGTGGCGGGAGGGCCGGCACAGATACGCAGTATTTT.

The chain recombines TRBV10-3 with TRBJ2-1, with 11 bases lining up with TRBD2. V gave up 6 bases and J gave up 4 bases; unmatched junction bases: 8. Germline assignment: CDR1 ENHRY and CDR2 SYGVKD. The CDR3 is 16 amino acids. CDR3 sequence: CAIRTGGTSGYNEQFF. The CDR3 DNA reads TGTGCCATCAGGACGGGAGGGACTAGCGGTTACAATGAGCAGTTCTTC.